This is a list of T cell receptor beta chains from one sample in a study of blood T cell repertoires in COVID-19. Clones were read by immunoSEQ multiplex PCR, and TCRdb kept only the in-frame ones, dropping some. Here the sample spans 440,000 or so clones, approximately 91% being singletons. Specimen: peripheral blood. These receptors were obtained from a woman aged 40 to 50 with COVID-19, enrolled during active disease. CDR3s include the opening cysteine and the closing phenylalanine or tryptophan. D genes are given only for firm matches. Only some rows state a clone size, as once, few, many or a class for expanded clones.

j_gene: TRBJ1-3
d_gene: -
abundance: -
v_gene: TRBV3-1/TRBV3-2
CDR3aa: CASSQTGTGNTIYF
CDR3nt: TGTGCCAGCAGCCAAACGGGAACTGGAAACACCATATATTTT

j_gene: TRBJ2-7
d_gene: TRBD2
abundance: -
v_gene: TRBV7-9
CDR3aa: CASSLVTSGTYEQYF
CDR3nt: TGTGCCAGCAGCTTAGTGACTAGCGGGACCTACGAGCAGTACTTC

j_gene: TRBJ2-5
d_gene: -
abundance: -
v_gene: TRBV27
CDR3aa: CASSLSGLGVETQYF
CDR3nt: TGTGCCAGCAGTTTATCGGGCTTAGGGGTAGAGACCCAGTACTTC

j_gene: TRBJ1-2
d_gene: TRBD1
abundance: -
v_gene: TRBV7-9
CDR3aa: CASSLDHRGSYGYTF
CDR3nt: TGTGCCAGCAGCTTAGACCACAGGGGTAGCTATGGCTACACCTTC

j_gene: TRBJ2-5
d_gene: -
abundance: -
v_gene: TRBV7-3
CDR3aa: CASSLTARDKGETQYF
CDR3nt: TGTGCCAGCAGCTTAACCGCCCGGGATAAGGGAGAGACCCAGTACTTC

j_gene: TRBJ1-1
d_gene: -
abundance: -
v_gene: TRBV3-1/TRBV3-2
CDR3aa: CASSPFRGSSEAFF
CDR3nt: TGTGCCAGCAGCCCTTTTCGGGGTAGTAGTGAAGCTTTCTTT

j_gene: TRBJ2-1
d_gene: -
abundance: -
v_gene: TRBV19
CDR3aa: CASSRNFAGQLNEQFF
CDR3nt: TGTGCCAGTAGTAGGAATTTTGCGGGACAGCTCAATGAGCAGTTCTTC

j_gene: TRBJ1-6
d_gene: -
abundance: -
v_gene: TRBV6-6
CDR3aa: CASSYRRGGASLHF
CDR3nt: TGTGCCAGCAGTTACCGGAGGGGGGGAGCGTCCCTCCACTTT

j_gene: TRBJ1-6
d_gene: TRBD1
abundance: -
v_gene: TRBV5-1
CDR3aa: CASSPRTGGTDSPLHF
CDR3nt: TGCGCCAGCAGCCCCAGGACAGGGGGGACTGATTCACCCCTCCACTTT

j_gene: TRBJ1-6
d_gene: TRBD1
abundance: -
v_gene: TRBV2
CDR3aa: CASSEGQWGSPLHF
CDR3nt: TGTGCCAGCAGTGAGGGACAGTGGGGTTCACCCCTCCACTTT

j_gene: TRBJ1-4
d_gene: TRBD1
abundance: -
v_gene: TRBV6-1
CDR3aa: CASSVSSGQGRTNEKLFF
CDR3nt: TGTGCCAGCAGTGTAAGTTCGGGACAGGGGAGAACTAATGAAAAACTGTTTTTT

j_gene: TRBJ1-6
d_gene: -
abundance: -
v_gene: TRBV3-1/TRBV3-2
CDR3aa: CASSRPNSPLHF
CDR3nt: TGTGCCAGCAGCCGTCCGAATTCACCCCTCCACTTT

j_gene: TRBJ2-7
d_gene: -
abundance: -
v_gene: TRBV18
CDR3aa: CASSPTGGYYEQYF
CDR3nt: TGTGCCAGCTCACCGACAGGTGGATACTACGAGCAGTACTTC

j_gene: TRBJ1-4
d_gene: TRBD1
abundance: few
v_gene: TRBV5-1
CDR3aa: CASSSTGTGSEKLFF
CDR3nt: TGCGCCAGCAGCTCAACCGGGACAGGGTCTGAAAAACTGTTTTTT

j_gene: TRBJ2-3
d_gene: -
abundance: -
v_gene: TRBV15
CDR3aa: CAIQRQGTDTQYF
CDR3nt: TGTGCCATCCAACGACAGGGCACAGATACGCAGTATTTT

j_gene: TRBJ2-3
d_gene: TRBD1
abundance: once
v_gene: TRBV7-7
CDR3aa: CASSLSRGQSDTQYF
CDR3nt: TGTGCTAGCAGCTTGTCTAGGGGGCAGTCAGATACGCAGTATTTT

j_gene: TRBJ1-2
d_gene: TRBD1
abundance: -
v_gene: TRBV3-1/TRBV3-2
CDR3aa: CASSQTQGHYGYTF
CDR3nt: TGTGCCAGCAGCCAGACACAGGGGCACTATGGCTACACCTTC

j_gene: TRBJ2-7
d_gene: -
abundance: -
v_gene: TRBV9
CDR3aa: CASSKTPAGSEQYF
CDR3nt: TGTGCCAGCAGCAAGACACCAGCCGGTAGCGAGCAGTACTTC

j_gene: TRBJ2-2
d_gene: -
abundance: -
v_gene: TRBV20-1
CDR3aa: CSASPTGLTGELFF
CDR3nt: TGCAGTGCTAGTCCAACAGGGCTTACCGGGGAGCTGTTTTTT

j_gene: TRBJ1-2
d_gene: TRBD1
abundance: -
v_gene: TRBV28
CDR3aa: CASSYLPSSTGAFADGYTF
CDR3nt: TGTGCCAGCAGCTACTTACCGTCTTCGACAGGGGCGTTCGCCGACGGCTACACCTTC

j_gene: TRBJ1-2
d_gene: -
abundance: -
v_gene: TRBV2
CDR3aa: CANHARGANYGYTF
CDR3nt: TGTGCCAATCATGCCCGGGGAGCTAACTATGGCTACACCTTC

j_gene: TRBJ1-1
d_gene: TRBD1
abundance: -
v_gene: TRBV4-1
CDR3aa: CASSHGTGGAEAFF
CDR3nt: TGCGCCAGCAGCCATGGAACAGGGGGTGCTGAAGCTTTCTTT

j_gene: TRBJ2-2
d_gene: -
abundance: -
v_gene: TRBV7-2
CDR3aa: CASSLAGKTGELFF
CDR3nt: TGTGCCAGCAGCCTGGCAGGGAAAACCGGGGAGCTGTTTTTT

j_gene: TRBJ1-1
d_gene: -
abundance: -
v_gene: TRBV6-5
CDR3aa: CASSYPDRRGFTEAFF
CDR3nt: TGTGCCAGCAGTTACCCAGACAGGCGGGGGTTTACTGAAGCTTTCTTT

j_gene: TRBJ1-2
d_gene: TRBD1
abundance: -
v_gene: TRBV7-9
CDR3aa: CASSFTSTGADGYTF
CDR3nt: TGTGCCAGCAGCTTTACGTCGACAGGGGCGGATGGCTACACCTTC

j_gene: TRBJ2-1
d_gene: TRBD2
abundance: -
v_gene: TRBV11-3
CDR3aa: CASSFGGLAGAQQFF
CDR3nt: TGTGCCAGCAGCTTCGGCGGACTAGCGGGAGCCCAGCAGTTCTTC

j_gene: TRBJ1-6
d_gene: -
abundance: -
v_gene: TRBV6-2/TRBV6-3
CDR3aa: CASSYLGHPSSYNSPLHF
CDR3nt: TGTGCCAGCAGTTACCTGGGACATCCCAGCTCCTATAATTCACCCCTCCACTTT

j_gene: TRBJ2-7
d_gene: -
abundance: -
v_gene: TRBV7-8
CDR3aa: CASSVQALLSYEQYF
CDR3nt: TGTGCCAGCAGCGTCCAGGCTCTACTCTCCTACGAGCAGTACTTC

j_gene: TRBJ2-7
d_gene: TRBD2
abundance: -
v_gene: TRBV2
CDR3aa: CASSDIWTSSYEQYF
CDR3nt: TGTGCCAGCAGTGATATCTGGACTAGCTCCTACGAGCAGTACTTC

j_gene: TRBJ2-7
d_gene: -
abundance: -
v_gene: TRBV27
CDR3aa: CASSFLGLPSSYEQYF
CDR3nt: TGTGCCAGCAGTTTCCTGGGACTGCCTAGCTCCTACGAGCAGTACTTC

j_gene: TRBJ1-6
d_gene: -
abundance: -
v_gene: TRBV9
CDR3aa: CASSARDGSSPLHF
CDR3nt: TGTGCCAGCAGCGCGCGGGACGGATCTTCCCCCCTCCACTTT

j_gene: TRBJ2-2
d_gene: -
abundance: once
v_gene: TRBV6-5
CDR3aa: CASSEGHYTGELFF
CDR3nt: TGTGCCAGCAGCGAGGGACACTACACCGGGGAGCTGTTTTTT

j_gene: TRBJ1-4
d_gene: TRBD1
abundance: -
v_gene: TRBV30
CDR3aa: CAWSTGQGGPNEKLFF
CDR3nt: TGTGCCTGGAGTACTGGACAGGGAGGACCTAATGAAAAACTGTTTTTT

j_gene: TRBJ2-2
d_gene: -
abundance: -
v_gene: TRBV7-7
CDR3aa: CASSLALRTGELFF
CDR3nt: TGTGCTAGCAGCTTAGCGCTTCGGACCGGGGAGCTGTTTTTT

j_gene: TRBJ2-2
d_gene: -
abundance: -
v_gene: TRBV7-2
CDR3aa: CASSLYTGELFF
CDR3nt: TGTGCCAGCAGCCTATACACCGGGGAGCTGTTTTTT

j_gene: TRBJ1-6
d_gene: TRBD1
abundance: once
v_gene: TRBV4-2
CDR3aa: CASSQEAGGSSPLHF
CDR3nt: TGTGCCAGCAGCCAAGAAGCAGGGGGGAGTTCACCCCTCCACTTT

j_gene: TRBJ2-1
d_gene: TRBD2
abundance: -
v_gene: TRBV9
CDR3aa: CASSVGGGGSRREQFF
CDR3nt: TGTGCCAGCAGCGTAGGAGGTGGCGGGAGTAGGCGTGAGCAGTTCTTC

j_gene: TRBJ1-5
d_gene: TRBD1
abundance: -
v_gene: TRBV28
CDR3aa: CASSSGAGGLGYSNQPQHF
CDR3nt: TGTGCCAGCAGTTCCGGGGCAGGGGGCTTGGGATATAGCAATCAGCCCCAGCATTTT

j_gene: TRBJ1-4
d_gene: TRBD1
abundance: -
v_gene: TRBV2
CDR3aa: CASSELGGGEKLFF
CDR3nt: TGTGCCAGCAGTGAATTAGGGGGCGGTGAAAAACTGTTTTTT

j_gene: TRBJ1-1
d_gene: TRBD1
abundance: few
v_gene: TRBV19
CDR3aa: CASTGGEAFF
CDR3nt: TGTGCCAGTACAGGGGGTGAAGCTTTCTTT

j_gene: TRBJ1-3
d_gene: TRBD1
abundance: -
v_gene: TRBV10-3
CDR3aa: CAISRTGKEDTIYF
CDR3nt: TGTGCCATCAGTCGGACAGGGAAGGAAGACACCATATATTTT

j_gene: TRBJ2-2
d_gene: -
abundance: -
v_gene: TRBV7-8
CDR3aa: CASSLSSPGELFF
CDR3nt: TGTGCCAGCAGCCTATCTTCCCCCGGGGAGCTGTTTTTT

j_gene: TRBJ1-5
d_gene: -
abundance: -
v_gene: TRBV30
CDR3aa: CAFSGGNQPQHF
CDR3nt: TGTGCCTTTTCAGGGGGCAATCAGCCCCAGCATTTT

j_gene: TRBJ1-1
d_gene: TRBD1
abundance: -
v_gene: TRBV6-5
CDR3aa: CASSRDRNTEAFF
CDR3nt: TGTGCCAGCAGTCGGGACAGAAACACTGAAGCTTTCTTT